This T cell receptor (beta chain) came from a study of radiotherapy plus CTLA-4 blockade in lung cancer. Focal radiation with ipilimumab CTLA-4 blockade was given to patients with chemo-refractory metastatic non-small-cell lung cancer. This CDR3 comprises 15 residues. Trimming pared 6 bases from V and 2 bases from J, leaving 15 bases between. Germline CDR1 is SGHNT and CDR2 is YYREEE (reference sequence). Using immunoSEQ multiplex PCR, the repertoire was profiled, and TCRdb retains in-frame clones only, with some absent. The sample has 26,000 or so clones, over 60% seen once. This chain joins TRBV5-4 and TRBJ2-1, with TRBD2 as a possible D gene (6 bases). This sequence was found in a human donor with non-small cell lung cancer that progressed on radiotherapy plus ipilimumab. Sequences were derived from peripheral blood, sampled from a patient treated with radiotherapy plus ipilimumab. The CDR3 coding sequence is TGTGCCAGCAAGGTGGGCGGGACTCCCTACAATGAGCAGTTCTTC. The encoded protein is CASKVGGTPYNEQFF.